These T cell receptor beta chains were read from a single sample in a study of blood T cell repertoires in COVID-19. The repertoire was sequenced with immunoSEQ multiplex PCR; TCRdb's copy has only in-frame clones and lacks some. The sample consists of about 120,000 clones, 85% of them appearing once. The material sequenced was peripheral blood. The source is a man between 60 and 75 years old with acute or convalescent COVID-19. CDR3s include the opening cysteine and the closing phenylalanine or tryptophan. Each record gives: J gene, V gene, D gene, clone size, CDR3 protein, CDR3 DNA. A D gene is named only where the DNA matches it firmly. Rows give clone size only sometimes, using once, few, many, or a class for an expanded clone.

J: TRBJ1-5; V: TRBV19; D: TRBD1; size: .; CDR3: CASGSDRGFNQPQHF; DNA: TGTGCCAGTGGGTCGGACAGGGGCTTCAATCAGCCCCAGCATTTT
J: TRBJ2-1; V: TRBV24-1; D: TRBD1; size: once; CDR3: CATGGQGFSYNEQFF; DNA: TGTGCCACCGGAGGACAGGGCTTTTCCTACAATGAGCAGTTCTTC
J: TRBJ2-2; V: TRBV21-1; D: .; size: .; CDR3: CARQGRANTGELFF; DNA: TGTGCCAGACAGGGGCGCGCGAACACCGGGGAGCTGTTTTTT
J: TRBJ1-5; V: TRBV28; D: .; size: .; CDR3: CASSLTAPRAQHF; DNA: TGTGCCAGCAGCTTGACTGCCCCCCGGGCCCAGCATTTT
J: TRBJ2-5; V: TRBV15; D: TRBD2; size: .; CDR3: CATSIGASGSQETQYF; DNA: TGTGCCACCAGCATAGGAGCTAGCGGGTCCCAAGAGACCCAGTACTTC
J: TRBJ1-4; V: TRBV7-2; D: TRBD1; size: .; CDR3: CASSLVGQGAFIEKLFF; DNA: TGTGCCAGCAGCTTAGTAGGGCAGGGGGCATTTATTGAAAAACTGTTTTTT
J: TRBJ2-1; V: TRBV5-1; D: .; size: .; CDR3: CASTAQGIYNEQFF; DNA: TGCGCCAGCACCGCCCAGGGGATCTACAATGAGCAGTTCTTC
J: TRBJ2-4; V: TRBV11-3; D: TRBD1; size: few; CDR3: CASSATGSAKNIQYF; DNA: TGTGCCAGCAGCGCGACAGGGAGTGCCAAAAACATTCAGTACTTC
J: TRBJ2-3; V: TRBV7-2; D: .; size: .; CDR3: CASSLGGGRDTQYF; DNA: TGTGCCAGCAGCTTAGGCGGGGGCAGAGATACGCAGTATTTT
J: TRBJ2-7; V: TRBV5-1; D: .; size: .; CDR3: CASSSGMGAYEQYF; DNA: TGCGCCAGCAGCTCAGGGATGGGTGCCTACGAGCAGTACTTC
J: TRBJ2-4; V: TRBV7-2; D: TRBD1; size: .; CDR3: CASSSSSLTGGKNIQYF; DNA: TGTGCCAGCAGCTCAAGCTCCCTGACAGGGGGCAAAAACATTCAGTACTTC
J: TRBJ2-1; V: TRBV7-2; D: TRBD1; size: .; CDR3: CASSLVGWGRGQDEQFF; DNA: TGTGCCAGCAGCTTAGTGGGCTGGGGCAGGGGGCAGGATGAGCAGTTCTTC
J: TRBJ2-7; V: TRBV6-5; D: .; size: .; CDR3: CASSYGRLGEQYF; DNA: TGTGCCAGCAGTTATGGCAGGCTGGGCGAGCAGTACTTC
J: TRBJ2-7; V: TRBV6-2/TRBV6-3; D: TRBD1; size: .; CDR3: CASSYRQGASLYEQYF; DNA: TGTGCCAGCAGTTACCGACAGGGGGCGTCCCTTTACGAGCAGTACTTC
J: TRBJ2-1; V: TRBV5-4; D: .; size: .; CDR3: CASSPAGNNEQFF; DNA: TGTGCCAGCAGCCCTGCCGGGAACAATGAGCAGTTCTTC
J: TRBJ2-1; V: TRBV12-3/TRBV12-4; D: TRBD2; size: .; CDR3: CAGGLEYNEQFF; DNA: TGTGCCGGAGGACTAGAGTACAATGAGCAGTTCTTC
J: TRBJ1-2; V: TRBV10-3; D: TRBD1; size: .; CDR3: CAIRYGTGANYGYTF; DNA: TGTGCCATTCGGTACGGGACAGGAGCTAACTATGGCTACACCTTC
J: TRBJ2-6; V: TRBV2; D: .; size: .; CDR3: CASSELGLSSGANVLTF; DNA: TGTGCCAGCAGTGAACTGGGCCTGAGCTCTGGGGCCAACGTCCTGACTTTC
J: TRBJ1-2; V: TRBV10-2; D: .; size: .; CDR3: CASSEQDSYGYTF; DNA: TGCGCCAGCAGTGAACAGGACAGTTATGGCTACACCTTC
J: TRBJ2-1; V: TRBV4-3; D: TRBD2; size: once; CDR3: CASSPGTSGVSSYNEQFF; DNA: TGCGCCAGCAGCCCCGGGACTAGCGGAGTTAGCTCCTACAATGAGCAGTTCTTC
J: TRBJ2-7; V: TRBV7-2; D: .; size: .; CDR3: CASSLGGQFSYEQYF; DNA: TGTGCCAGCAGCTTAGGAGGGCAGTTTTCCTACGAGCAGTACTTC
J: TRBJ2-5; V: TRBV2; D: TRBD2; size: .; CDR3: CASSSGTSAAGTQYF; DNA: TGTGCCAGCAGTTCCGGGACTAGCGCGGCAGGGACCCAGTACTTC
J: TRBJ1-1; V: TRBV5-4; D: .; size: .; CDR3: CASRGGNTEAFF; DNA: TGTGCCAGCAGGGGGGGGAACACTGAAGCTTTCTTT
J: TRBJ1-5; V: TRBV28; D: .; size: .; CDR3: CASSGGGGSNQPQHF; DNA: TGTGCCAGCAGTGGGGGAGGTGGGAGCAATCAGCCCCAGCATTTT
J: TRBJ2-4; V: TRBV11-2; D: TRBD2; size: once; CDR3: CASSFYLAGLYNIQYF; DNA: TGTGCCAGCAGCTTCTACCTAGCGGGACTGTATAACATTCAGTACTTC
J: TRBJ1-2; V: TRBV18; D: .; size: .; CDR3: CASSSVPLSTSYGYTF; DNA: TGTGCCAGCTCCTCTGTGCCGCTTTCTACGAGCTATGGCTACACCTTC
J: TRBJ2-3; V: TRBV4-3; D: .; size: .; CDR3: CASSLSTDTQYF; DNA: TGCGCCAGCAGTCTTAGCACAGATACGCAGTATTTT
J: TRBJ2-1; V: TRBV11-2; D: .; size: .; CDR3: CASSLSGTYSSYNEQFF; DNA: TGTGCCAGCAGCCTCTCTGGCACCTACAGCTCCTACAATGAGCAGTTCTTC
J: TRBJ2-1; V: TRBV9; D: TRBD2; size: .; CDR3: CASSVGVAGGAEQFF; DNA: TGTGCCAGCAGCGTAGGGGTAGCGGGAGGAGCTGAGCAGTTCTTC
J: TRBJ2-3; V: TRBV5-1; D: TRBD2; size: .; CDR3: CASSLAGAADTQYF; DNA: TGCGCCAGCAGCTTAGCGGGAGCAGCAGATACGCAGTATTTT
J: TRBJ1-1; V: TRBV7-2; D: TRBD1; size: .; CDR3: CASSSRRDRVTEAFF; DNA: TGTGCCAGCAGCTCGAGAAGGGACAGGGTGACTGAAGCTTTCTTT
J: TRBJ1-6; V: TRBV6-5; D: TRBD1; size: .; CDR3: CASSTGTENSPLHF; DNA: TGTGCCAGCAGCACCGGGACAGAAAATTCACCCCTCCACTTT
J: TRBJ2-1; V: TRBV29-1; D: TRBD2; size: .; CDR3: CSVAGLAFYNEQFF; DNA: TGCAGCGTCGCGGGACTAGCGTTCTACAATGAGCAGTTCTTC
J: TRBJ2-7; V: TRBV9; D: TRBD2; size: .; CDR3: CASSALTSGRFDEQYF; DNA: TGTGCCAGCAGCGCCCTGACTAGCGGGAGGTTTGACGAGCAGTACTTC
J: TRBJ1-5; V: TRBV5-1; D: .; size: .; CDR3: CASSLGSGGSNQPQHF; DNA: TGCGCCAGCAGCTTGGGTTCGGGAGGGAGCAATCAGCCCCAGCATTTT
J: TRBJ1-3; V: TRBV28; D: .; size: once; CDR3: CASSLGFGGQSGNTIYF; DNA: TGTGCCAGCAGTTTAGGTTTCGGCGGTCAGTCTGGAAACACCATATATTTT
J: TRBJ2-5; V: TRBV7-6; D: TRBD2; size: few; CDR3: CASSLTSGSVRETQYF; DNA: TGTGCCAGCAGCCTCACTAGCGGGAGCGTTAGGGAGACCCAGTACTTC
J: TRBJ2-1; V: TRBV7-9; D: .; size: .; CDR3: CASERLSGSSYNEQFF; DNA: TGTGCCAGCGAGAGACTGAGCGGTAGCTCCTACAATGAGCAGTTCTTC
J: TRBJ1-4; V: TRBV5-1; D: TRBD1; size: .; CDR3: CASSLVATGGEKLFF; DNA: TGCGCCAGCAGCTTGGTCGCGACAGGGGGGGAAAAACTGTTTTTT
J: TRBJ1-4; V: TRBV18; D: .; size: .; CDR3: CASSPRGATNEKLFF; DNA: TGTGCCAGCTCGCCGCGGGGTGCAACTAATGAAAAACTGTTTTTT
J: TRBJ2-5; V: TRBV19; D: TRBD2; size: .; CDR3: CASSRPHSGRKETQYF; DNA: TGTGCCAGTAGCAGACCCCACAGCGGGAGGAAAGAGACCCAGTACTTC
J: TRBJ1-1; V: TRBV6-5; D: .; size: few; CDR3: CASREYRETEAFF; DNA: TGTGCCAGCAGGGAGTACAGGGAAACTGAAGCTTTCTTT
J: TRBJ1-2; V: TRBV28; D: TRBD1; size: .; CDR3: CASSLFSDRSGYTF; DNA: TGTGCCAGCAGTTTATTTTCGGACAGGAGTGGCTACACCTTC
J: TRBJ2-1; V: TRBV28; D: .; size: .; CDR3: CASSPKLGTDEQFF; DNA: TGTGCCAGCAGCCCTAAACTAGGAACCGATGAGCAGTTCTTC
J: TRBJ2-5; V: TRBV30; D: .; size: once; CDR3: CAWSMNVGARETQYF; DNA: TGTGCCTGGAGTATGAATGTGGGGGCTAGGGAGACCCAGTACTTC
J: TRBJ2-7; V: TRBV28; D: TRBD1; size: .; CDR3: CASSFPGQGGEQYF; DNA: TGTGCCAGCAGTTTCCCGGGACAGGGCGGCGAGCAGTACTTC
J: TRBJ1-1; V: TRBV4-3; D: TRBD1; size: .; CDR3: CASSPRQGDTEAFF; DNA: TGCGCCAGCAGCCCCCGACAGGGGGACACTGAAGCTTTCTTT
J: TRBJ1-1; V: TRBV3-1/TRBV3-2; D: .; size: .; CDR3: CASSQGSGTEAFF; DNA: TGTGCCAGCAGCCAAGGATCGGGAACTGAAGCTTTCTTT
J: TRBJ1-2; V: TRBV19; D: .; size: .; CDR3: CASSLGAYYGYTF; DNA: TGTGCCAGTTCCCTGGGGGCCTACTATGGCTACACCTTC
J: TRBJ2-1; V: TRBV2; D: TRBD2; size: few; CDR3: CASSEESSGSSYNEQFF; DNA: TGTGCCAGCAGTGAAGAGTCTAGCGGGAGCTCCTACAATGAGCAGTTCTTC
J: TRBJ2-2; V: TRBV7-2; D: .; size: .; CDR3: CASSLAGVTGELFF; DNA: TGTGCCAGCAGCTTAGCAGGGGTTACCGGGGAGCTGTTTTTT
J: TRBJ2-7; V: TRBV5-1; D: TRBD1; size: .; CDR3: CASSSDRPYEQYF; DNA: TGCGCCAGCAGCTCGGACAGGCCCTACGAGCAGTACTTC
J: TRBJ2-7; V: TRBV3-1/TRBV3-2; D: TRBD2; size: .; CDR3: CASSPPGLGVDEQYF; DNA: TGTGCCAGCAGCCCACCGGGACTAGGAGTGGACGAGCAGTACTTC
J: TRBJ1-1; V: TRBV19; D: TRBD1; size: .; CDR3: CASTPIWGTGRDTEAFF; DNA: TGTGCCAGTACCCCTATTTGGGGGACAGGGCGAGACACTGAAGCTTTCTTT
J: TRBJ2-5; V: TRBV28; D: .; size: .; CDR3: CASSPLAGAETQYF; DNA: TGTGCCAGCAGTCCCCTGGCAGGGGCAGAGACCCAGTACTTC
J: TRBJ1-5; V: TRBV5-1; D: TRBD1; size: once; CDR3: CASSPGTGRGNQPQHF; DNA: TGCGCCAGCAGCCCAGGGACAGGCCGAGGGAATCAGCCCCAGCATTTT
J: TRBJ2-7; V: TRBV19; D: TRBD1; size: .; CDR3: CASSPGQGNYEQYF; DNA: TGTGCCAGTAGTCCGGGACAGGGGAACTACGAGCAGTACTTC
J: TRBJ2-7; V: TRBV4-2; D: TRBD1; size: .; CDR3: CASSQGGRDRVDEQYF; DNA: TGTGCCAGCAGCCAAGGGGGCCGGGACAGGGTCGACGAGCAGTACTTC
J: TRBJ2-3; V: TRBV7-8; D: TRBD1; size: .; CDR3: CASSLGSLAGGADTQYF; DNA: TGTGCCAGCAGCTTAGGATCGCTGGCAGGGGGAGCAGATACGCAGTATTTT
J: TRBJ2-5; V: TRBV27; D: .; size: .; CDR3: CASSSTTGTQYF; DNA: TGTGCCAGCAGTTCTACGACAGGGACCCAGTACTTC